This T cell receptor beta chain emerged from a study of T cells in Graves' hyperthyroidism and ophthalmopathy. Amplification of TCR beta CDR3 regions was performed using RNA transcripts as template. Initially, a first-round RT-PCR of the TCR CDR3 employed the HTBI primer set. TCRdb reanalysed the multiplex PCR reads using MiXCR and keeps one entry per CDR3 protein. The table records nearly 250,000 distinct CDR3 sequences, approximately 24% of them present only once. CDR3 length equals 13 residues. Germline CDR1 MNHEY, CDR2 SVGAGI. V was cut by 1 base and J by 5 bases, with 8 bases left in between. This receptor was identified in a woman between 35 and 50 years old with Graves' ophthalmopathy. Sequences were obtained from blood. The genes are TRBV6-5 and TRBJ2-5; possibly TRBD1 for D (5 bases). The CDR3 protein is CASSYYRFETQYF. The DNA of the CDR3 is TGTGCCAGCAGTTACTACAGGTTTGAGACCCAGTACTTC.